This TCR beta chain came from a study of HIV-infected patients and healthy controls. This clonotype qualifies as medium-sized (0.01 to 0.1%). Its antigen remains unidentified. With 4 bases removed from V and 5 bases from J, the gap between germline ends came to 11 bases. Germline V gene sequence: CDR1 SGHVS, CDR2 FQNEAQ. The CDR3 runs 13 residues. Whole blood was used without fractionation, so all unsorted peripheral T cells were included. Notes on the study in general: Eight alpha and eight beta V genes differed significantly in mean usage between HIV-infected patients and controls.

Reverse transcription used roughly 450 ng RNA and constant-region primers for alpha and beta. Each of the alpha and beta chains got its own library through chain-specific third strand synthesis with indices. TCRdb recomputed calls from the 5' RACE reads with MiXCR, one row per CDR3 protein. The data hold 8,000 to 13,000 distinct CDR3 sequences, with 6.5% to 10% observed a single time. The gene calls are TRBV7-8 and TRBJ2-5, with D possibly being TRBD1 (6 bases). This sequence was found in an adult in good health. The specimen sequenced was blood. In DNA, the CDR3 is TGTGCCAGCAGCTCCTGGACAGTGGAGACCCAGTACTTC. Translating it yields CASSSWTVETQYF.